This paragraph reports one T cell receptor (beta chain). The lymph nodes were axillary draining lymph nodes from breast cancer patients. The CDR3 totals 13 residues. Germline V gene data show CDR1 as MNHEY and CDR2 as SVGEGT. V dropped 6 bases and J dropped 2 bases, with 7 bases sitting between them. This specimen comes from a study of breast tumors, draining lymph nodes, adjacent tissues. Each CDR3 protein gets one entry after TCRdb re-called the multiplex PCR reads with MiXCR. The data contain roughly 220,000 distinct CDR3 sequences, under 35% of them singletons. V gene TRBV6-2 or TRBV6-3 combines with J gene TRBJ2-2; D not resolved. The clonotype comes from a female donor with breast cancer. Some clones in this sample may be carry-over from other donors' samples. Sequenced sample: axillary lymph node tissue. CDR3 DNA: TGTGCCAGCAGCAACAGTAACACCGGGGAGCTGTTTTTT. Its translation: CASSNSNTGELFF.